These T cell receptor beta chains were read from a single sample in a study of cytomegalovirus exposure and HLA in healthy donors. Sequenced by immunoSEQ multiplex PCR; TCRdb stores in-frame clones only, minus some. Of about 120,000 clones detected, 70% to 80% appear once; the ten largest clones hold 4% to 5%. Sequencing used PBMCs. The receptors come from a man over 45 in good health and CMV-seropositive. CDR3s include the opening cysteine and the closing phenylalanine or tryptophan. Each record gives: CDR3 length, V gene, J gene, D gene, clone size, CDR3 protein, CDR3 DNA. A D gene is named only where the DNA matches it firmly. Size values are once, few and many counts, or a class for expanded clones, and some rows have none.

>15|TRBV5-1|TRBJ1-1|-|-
CASSLDEGRDTEAFF
TGCGCCAGCAGCTTGGATGAGGGGCGGGATACTGAAGCTTTCTTT
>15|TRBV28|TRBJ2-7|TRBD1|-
CASRTGGNLRHEQYF
TGTGCCAGCAGGACAGGGGGAAATTTGAGGCACGAGCAGTACTTC
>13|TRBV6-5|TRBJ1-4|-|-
CASRDTLGEKLFF
TGTGCCAGCAGGGACACATTAGGTGAAAAACTGTTTTTT
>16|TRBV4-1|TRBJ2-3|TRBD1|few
CASSPQATGQGDTQYF
TGCGCCAGCAGCCCTCAAGCGACAGGGCAGGGAGATACGCAGTATTTT
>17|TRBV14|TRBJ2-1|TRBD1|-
CASSQVVGQGGLNEQFF
TGTGCCAGCAGCCAAGTCGTGGGACAGGGGGGACTCAATGAGCAGTTCTTC
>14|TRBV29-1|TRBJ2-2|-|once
CSGGGGPNTGELFF
TGCAGCGGGGGCGGGGGCCCGAACACCGGGGAGCTGTTTTTT
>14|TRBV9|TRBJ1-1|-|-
CASSVGDRNTEAFF
TGTGCCAGCAGCGTAGGAGACAGAAACACTGAAGCTTTCTTT
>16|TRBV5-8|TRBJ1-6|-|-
CASSWTESSYNSPLHF
TGTGCCAGCAGCTGGACAGAGAGCTCCTATAATTCACCCCTCCACTTT
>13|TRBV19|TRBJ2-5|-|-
CASSGGARETQYF
TGTGCCAGTAGTGGGGGGGCACGGGAGACCCAGTACTTC
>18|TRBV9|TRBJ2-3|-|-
CASSVDEHPGGRSDTQYF
TGTGCCAGCAGCGTAGATGAACACCCAGGGGGGAGATCAGATACGCAGTATTTT
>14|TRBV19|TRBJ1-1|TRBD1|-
CASSMDRGGAEAFF
TGTGCCAGTAGTATGGACAGGGGGGGCGCTGAAGCTTTCTTT
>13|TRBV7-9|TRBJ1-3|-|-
CASSPTERNTIYF
TGTGCCAGCAGCCCGACAGAGAGAAACACCATATATTTT
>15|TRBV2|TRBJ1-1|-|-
CASNPGHLMNTEAFF
TGTGCCAGCAACCCGGGACACCTAATGAACACTGAAGCTTTCTTT
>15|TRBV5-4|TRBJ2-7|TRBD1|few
CASSLPLGQGANQYF
TGTGCCAGCAGCTTGCCCTTGGGACAGGGGGCCAACCAGTACTTC
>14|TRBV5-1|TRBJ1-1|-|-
CASSLSTGNTEAFF
TGCGCCAGCAGCTTGAGCACAGGGAACACTGAAGCTTTCTTT
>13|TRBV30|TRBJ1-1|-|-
CAWKLGLNTEAFF
TGTGCCTGGAAATTGGGCTTGAACACTGAAGCTTTCTTT
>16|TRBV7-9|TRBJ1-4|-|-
CASSLGSTGTNEKLFF
TGTGCCAGCAGCTTAGGGTCGACAGGAACTAATGAAAAACTGTTTTTT
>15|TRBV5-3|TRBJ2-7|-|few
CARRLSVRVYYEQYF
TGTGCCAGAAGGTTGTCGGTCAGGGTCTACTACGAGCAGTACTTC
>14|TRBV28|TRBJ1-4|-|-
CASSPGGMGEKLFF
TGTGCCAGCAGCCCGGGGGGAATGGGTGAAAAACTGTTTTTT
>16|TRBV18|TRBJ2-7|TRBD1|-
CASSPPQGQGLYEQYF
TGTGCCAGCTCACCACCGCAGGGACAGGGGCTGTACGAGCAGTACTTC
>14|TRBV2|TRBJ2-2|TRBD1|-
CASKGTGSTGELFF
TGTGCCAGCAAGGGGACAGGGTCCACCGGGGAGCTGTTTTTT
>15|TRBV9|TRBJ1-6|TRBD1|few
CASSIGQGKNSPLHF
TGTGCCAGCAGCATAGGACAGGGTAAGAATTCACCCCTCCACTTT
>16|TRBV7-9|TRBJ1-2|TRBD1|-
CASSLASGQGKGGYTF
TGTGCCAGCAGCTTAGCCTCGGGACAGGGGAAAGGTGGCTACACCTTC
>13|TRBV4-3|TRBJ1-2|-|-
CASSQDLLLGYTF
TGCGCCAGCAGCCAAGATCTATTACTTGGCTACACCTTC
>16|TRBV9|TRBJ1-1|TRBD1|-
CASSVDQGVVNTEAFF
TGTGCCAGCAGCGTAGACCAGGGGGTTGTGAACACTGAAGCTTTCTTT
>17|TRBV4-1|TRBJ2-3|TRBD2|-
CASSQGNSGLSTDTQYF
TGCGCCAGCAGCCAAGGTAATAGCGGGCTTAGCACAGATACGCAGTATTTT
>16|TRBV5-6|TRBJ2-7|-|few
CASSPGGGMGTYEQYF
TGTGCCAGCAGCCCAGGTGGGGGGATGGGTACCTACGAGCAGTACTTC
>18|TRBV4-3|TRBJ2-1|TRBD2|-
CASSQDLVANGRGVEQFF
TGCGCCAGCAGCCAAGATCTTGTGGCGAACGGGAGGGGGGTTGAGCAGTTCTTC
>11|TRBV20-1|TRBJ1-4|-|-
CSWRRGEKLFF
TGCAGTTGGAGGAGGGGTGAAAAACTGTTTTTT
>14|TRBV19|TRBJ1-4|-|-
CASSMQGLDEKLFF
TGTGCCAGTAGTATGCAGGGGTTGGATGAAAAACTGTTTTTT
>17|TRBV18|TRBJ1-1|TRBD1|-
CASSQTRGQGVPFEAFF
TGTGCCAGCTCACAAACACGAGGACAGGGAGTTCCTTTTGAGGCTTTCTTT
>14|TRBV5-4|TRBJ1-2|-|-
CASSLPGETYGYTF
TGTGCCAGCAGCTTGCCAGGGGAAACCTATGGCTACACCTTC
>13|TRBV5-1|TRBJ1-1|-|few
CASSPGQNTEAFF
TGCGCCAGCAGCCCGGGACAGAACACTGAAGCTTTCTTT
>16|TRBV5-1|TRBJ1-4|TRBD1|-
CASSPLPTGPREKLFF
TGCGCCAGCAGCCCCCTTCCGACAGGGCCGAGGGAAAAACTGTTTTTT
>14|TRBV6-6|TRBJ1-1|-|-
CASSGLEGNTEAFF
TGTGCCAGCAGTGGGTTAGAGGGGAACACTGAAGCTTTCTTT
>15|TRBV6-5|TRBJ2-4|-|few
CASGHRRASKNIQYF
TGTGCCAGTGGACACCGACGTGCCTCAAAAAACATTCAGTACTTC
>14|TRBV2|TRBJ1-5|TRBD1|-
CASSVGTVSQPQHF
TGTGCCAGCAGTGTCGGGACAGTCAGTCAGCCCCAGCATTTT
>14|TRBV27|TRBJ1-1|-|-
CASSAHRADTEAFF
TGTGCCAGCAGTGCGCACAGGGCTGACACTGAAGCTTTCTTT
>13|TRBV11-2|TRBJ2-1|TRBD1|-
CASSLRDRGEQFF
TGTGCCAGCAGCCTCCGGGACAGGGGTGAGCAGTTCTTC
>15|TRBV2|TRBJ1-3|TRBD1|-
CASRRDRESGNTIYF
TGTGCCAGCAGACGGGACAGGGAATCTGGAAACACCATATATTTT